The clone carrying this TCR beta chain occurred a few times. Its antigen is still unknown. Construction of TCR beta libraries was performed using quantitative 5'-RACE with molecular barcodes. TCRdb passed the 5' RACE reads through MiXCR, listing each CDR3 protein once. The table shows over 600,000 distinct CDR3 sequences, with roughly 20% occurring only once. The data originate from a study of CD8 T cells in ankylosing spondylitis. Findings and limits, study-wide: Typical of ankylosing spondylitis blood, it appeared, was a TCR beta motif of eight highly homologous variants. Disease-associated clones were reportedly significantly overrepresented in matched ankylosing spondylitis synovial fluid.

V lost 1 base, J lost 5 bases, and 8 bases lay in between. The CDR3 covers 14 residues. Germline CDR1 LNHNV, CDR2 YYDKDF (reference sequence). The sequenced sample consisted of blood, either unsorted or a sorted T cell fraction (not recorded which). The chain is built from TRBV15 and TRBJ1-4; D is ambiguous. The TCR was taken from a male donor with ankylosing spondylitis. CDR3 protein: CATSRVTGNEKLFF. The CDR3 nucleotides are TGTGCCACCAGCAGAGTAACGGGCAATGAAAAACTGTTTTTT.